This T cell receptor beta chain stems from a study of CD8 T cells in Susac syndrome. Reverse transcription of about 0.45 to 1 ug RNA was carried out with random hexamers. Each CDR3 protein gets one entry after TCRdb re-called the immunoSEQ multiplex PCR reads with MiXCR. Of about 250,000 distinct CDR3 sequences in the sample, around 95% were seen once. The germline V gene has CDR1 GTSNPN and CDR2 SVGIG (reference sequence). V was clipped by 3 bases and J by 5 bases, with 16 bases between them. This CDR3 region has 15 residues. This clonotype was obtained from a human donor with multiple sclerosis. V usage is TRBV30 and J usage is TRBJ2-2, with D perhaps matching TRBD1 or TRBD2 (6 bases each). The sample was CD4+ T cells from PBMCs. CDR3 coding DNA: TGTGCCTGGAGAACAACGTCGGGGGCGACCGGGGAGCTGTTTTTT. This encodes CAWRTTSGATGELFF.